This paragraph reports one T cell receptor beta chain. cDNA came from about 0.46 to 1 ug RNA primed by random hexamers. Using its own MiXCR run on the immunoSEQ multiplex PCR reads, TCRdb lists one record per CDR3 protein. The data contain a few hundred thousand distinct CDR3 sequences, around 83% of them singletons. This entry is derived from a study of CD8 T cells in Susac syndrome. TCR beta from blood CD8+ and CD4+ T cells was sequenced. It was negative isolation that provided the CD8+ and CD4+ T cells, whereas TEMRA cells were enriched by FACS. V was trimmed by 5 bases and J by 3 bases, leaving 11 bases between them. The CDR3 totals 12 residues. CDR1 DFQATT and CDR2 SNEGSKA come from the germline V gene (reference sequence).

This clonotype was obtained from a human donor with multiple sclerosis. This chain uses TRBV20-1 with TRBJ2-7; perhaps TRBD1 as D (5 bases). The sequencing sample was made of CD8+ T cells from PBMCs. The CDR3 sequence: CSAQDGHYEQYF. CDR3 coding DNA: TGCAGTGCTCAGGACGGACACTACGAGCAGTACTTC.